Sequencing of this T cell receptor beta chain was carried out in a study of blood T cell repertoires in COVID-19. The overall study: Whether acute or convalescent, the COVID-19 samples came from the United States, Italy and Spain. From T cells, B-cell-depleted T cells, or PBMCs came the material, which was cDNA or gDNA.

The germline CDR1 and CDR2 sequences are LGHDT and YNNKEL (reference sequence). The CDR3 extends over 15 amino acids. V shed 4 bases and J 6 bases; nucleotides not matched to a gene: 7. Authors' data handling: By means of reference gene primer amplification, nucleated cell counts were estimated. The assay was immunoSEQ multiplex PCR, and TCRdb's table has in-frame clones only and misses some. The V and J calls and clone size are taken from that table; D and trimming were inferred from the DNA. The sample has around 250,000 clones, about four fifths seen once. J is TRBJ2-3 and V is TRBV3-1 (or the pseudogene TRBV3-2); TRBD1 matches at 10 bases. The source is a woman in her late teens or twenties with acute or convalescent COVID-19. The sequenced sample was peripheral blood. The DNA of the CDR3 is TGTGCCAGCAGCCGGCCGGGACAGGGGTTGGATACGCAGTATTTT. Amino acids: CASSRPGQGLDTQYF.